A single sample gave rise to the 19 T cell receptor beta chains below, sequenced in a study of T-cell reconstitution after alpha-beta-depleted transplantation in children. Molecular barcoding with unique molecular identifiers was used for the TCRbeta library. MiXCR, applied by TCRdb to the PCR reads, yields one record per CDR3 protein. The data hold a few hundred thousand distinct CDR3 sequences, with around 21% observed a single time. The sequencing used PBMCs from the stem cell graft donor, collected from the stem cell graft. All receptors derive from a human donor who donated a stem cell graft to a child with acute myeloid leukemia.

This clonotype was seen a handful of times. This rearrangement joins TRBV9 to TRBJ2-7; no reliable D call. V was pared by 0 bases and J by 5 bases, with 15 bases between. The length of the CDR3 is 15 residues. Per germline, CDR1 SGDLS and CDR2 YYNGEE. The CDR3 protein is CASSVVDSRVHEQYF. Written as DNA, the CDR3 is TGTGCCAGCAGCGTAGTTGACTCCCGGGTCCACGAGCAGTACTTC.

The chain's CDR3 is CAILAQGNEQYF. As DNA, the CDR3 is TGTGCCATCCTAGCACAGGGGAACGAGCAGTACTTC. The chain carries TRBV28 and TRBJ2-7; TRBD1 aligns across 7 bases. Germline assignment: CDR1 MDHEN and CDR2 SYDVKM. J was trimmed by 5 bases and V by 10 bases; bases with no gene match: 8. The CDR3 covers 12 residues.

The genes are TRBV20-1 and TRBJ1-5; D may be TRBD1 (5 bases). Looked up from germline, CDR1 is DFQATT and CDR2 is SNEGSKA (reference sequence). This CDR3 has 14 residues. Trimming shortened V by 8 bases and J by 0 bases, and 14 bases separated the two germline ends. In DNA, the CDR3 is TGCAGTCCAACAGGACATTATAGCAATCAGCCCCAGCATTTT. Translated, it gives CSPTGHYSNQPQHF.

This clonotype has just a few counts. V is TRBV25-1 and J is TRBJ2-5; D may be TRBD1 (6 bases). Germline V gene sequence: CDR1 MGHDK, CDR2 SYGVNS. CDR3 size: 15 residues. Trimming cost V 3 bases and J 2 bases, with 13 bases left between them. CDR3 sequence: CASSDPGTIQETQYF. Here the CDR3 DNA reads TGTGCCAGCAGTGACCCCGGGACAATTCAAGAGACCCAGTACTTC.

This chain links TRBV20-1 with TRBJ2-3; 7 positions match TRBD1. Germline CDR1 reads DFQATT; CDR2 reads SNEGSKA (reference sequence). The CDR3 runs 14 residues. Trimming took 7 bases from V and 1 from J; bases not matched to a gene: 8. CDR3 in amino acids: CSVKRQGRTDTQYF. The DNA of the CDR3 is TGCAGTGTCAAACGACAGGGTCGCACAGATACGCAGTATTTT.

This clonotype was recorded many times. Written as DNA, the CDR3 is TGCAGTGCTCCGGGACAGGGGTCCTACAATGAGCAGTTCTTC. Protein: CSAPGQGSYNEQFF. J is TRBJ2-1 and V is TRBV20-1, with 10 positions matching TRBD1. Germline CDR1 DFQATT, CDR2 SNEGSKA (reference sequence). The junction had 2 bases not matched to a gene; V was cut back by 5 bases and J by 1 base. The CDR3 totals 14 residues.

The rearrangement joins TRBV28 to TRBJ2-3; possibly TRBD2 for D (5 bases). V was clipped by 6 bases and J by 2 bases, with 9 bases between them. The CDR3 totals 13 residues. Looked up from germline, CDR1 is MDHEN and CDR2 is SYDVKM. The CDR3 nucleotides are TGTGCCAGCAGGCGACGGGACACAGATACGCAGTATTTT. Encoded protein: CASRRRDTDTQYF.

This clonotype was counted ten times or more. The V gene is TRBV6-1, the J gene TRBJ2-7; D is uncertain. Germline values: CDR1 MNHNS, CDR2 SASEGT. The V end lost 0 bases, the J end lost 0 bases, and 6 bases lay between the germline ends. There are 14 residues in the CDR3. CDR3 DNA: TGTGCCAGCAGTGAAGCACGTAGCTCCTACGAGCAGTACTTC. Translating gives CASSEARSSYEQYF.

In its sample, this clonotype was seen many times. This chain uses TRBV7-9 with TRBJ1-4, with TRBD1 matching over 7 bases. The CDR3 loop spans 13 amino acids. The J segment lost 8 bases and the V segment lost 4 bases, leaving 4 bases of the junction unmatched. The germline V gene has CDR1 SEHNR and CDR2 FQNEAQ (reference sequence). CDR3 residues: CASSSGTAEKLFF. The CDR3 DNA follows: TGTGCCAGCAGCTCTGGGACAGCGGAAAAACTGTTTTTT.

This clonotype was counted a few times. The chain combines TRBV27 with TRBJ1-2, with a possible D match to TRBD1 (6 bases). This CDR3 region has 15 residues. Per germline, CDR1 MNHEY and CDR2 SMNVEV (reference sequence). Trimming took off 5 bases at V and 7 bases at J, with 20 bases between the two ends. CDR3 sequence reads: CASSQGVDRRGGYTF. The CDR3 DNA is TGTGCCAGCAGTCAAGGGGTCGACAGGCGGGGTGGCTACACCTTC.

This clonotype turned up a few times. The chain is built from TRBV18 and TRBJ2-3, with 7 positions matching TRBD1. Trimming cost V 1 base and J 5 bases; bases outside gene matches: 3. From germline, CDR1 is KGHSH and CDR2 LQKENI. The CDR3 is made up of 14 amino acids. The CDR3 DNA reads TGTGCCAGCTCACCACTAGACAGGGTAGATACGCAGTATTTT. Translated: CASSPLDRVDTQYF.

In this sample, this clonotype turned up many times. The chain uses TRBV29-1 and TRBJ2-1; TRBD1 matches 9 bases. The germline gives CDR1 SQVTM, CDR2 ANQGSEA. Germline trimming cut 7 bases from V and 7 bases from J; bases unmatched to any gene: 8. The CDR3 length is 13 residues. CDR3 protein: CSGRTGVRNEQFF. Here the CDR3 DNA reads TGCAGCGGTAGGACAGGGGTTCGGAATGAGCAGTTCTTC.

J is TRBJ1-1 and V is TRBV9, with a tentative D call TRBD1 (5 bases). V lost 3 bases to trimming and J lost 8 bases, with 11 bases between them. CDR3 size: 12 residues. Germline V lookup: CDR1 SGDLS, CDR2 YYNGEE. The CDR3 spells CASSEGAGEAFF. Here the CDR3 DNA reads TGTGCCAGCAGCGAAGGGGCGGGAGAAGCTTTCTTT.

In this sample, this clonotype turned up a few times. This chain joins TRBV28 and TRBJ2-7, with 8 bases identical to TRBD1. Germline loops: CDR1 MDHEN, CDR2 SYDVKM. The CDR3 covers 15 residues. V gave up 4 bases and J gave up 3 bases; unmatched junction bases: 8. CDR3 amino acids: CASSSPGQENYEQYF. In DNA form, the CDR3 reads TGTGCCAGCAGTTCACCGGGACAGGAAAACTACGAGCAGTACTTC.

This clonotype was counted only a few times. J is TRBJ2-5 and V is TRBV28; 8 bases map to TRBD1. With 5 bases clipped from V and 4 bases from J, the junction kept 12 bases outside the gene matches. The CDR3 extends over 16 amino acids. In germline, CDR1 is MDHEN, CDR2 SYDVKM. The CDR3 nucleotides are TGTGCCAGCAGTCCCCAGGGACAGGCGCCGCCAGAGACCCAGTACTTC. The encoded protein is CASSPQGQAPPETQYF. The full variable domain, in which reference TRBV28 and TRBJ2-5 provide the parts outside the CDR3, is DVKVTQSSRYLVKRTGEKVFLECVQDMDHENMFWYRQDPGLGLRLIYFSYDVKMKEKGDIPEGYSVSREKKERFSLILESASTNQTSMYLCASSPQGQAPPETQYFGPGTRLLVL.

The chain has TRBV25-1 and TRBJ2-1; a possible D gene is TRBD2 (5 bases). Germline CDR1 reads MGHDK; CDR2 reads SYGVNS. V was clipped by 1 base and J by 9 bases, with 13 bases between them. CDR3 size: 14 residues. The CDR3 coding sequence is TGTGCCAGCAGTGAATCCGGTACTAGGAGTGAGCAGTTCTTC. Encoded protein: CASSESGTRSEQFF.

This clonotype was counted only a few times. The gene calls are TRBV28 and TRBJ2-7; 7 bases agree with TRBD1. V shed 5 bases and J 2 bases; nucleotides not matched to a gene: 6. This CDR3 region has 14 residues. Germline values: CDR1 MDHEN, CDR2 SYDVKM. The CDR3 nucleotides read TGTGCCAGCAGTACGACAGGGTCCGCCTACGAGCAGTACTTC. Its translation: CASSTTGSAYEQYF.

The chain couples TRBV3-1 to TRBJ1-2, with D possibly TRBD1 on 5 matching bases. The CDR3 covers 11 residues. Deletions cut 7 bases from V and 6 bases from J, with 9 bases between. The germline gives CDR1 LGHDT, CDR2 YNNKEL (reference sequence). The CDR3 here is CASTQGNGYTF. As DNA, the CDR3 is TGTGCCAGCACCCAGGGCAATGGCTACACCTTC.

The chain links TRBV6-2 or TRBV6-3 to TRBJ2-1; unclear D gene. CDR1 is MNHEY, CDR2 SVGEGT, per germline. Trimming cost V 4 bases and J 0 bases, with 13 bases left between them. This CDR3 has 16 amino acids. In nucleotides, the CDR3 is TGTGCCAGCAGTTCCGAACTTCCGAGCTCCTACAATGAGCAGTTCTTC. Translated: CASSSELPSSYNEQFF.